This entry describes one T cell receptor beta chain. Its antigen is not identified. This CDR3 is built from 14 residues. The germline V and J ends were trimmed by 5 bases and 9 bases, with 14 bases remaining between them. Per the germline V gene, CDR1 is SGHTA and CDR2 is FQGTGA. No patient had received any treatment before thyroid surgery. As originally analysed: CDR3 differences across clinicopathological groups were used to build a distant-metastasis classifier for papillary thyroid cancer. TCRdb reprocessed the PCR reads via MiXCR. These V and J calls derive from TCRdb rather than the authors' analysis. Among roughly 12,000 clones listed, over 30% were seen once. The data belong to a study of metastatic and nonmetastatic thyroid tumors. Study-wide background: Repertoire comparison spanned blood and tumor or nodule tissue of malignant and benign thyroid patients. Findings and caveats of the study: It was reported that TCR beta diversity was significantly higher in malignant thyroid tumors than benign nodules, in blood and tumor.

The clonotype was recovered from a female donor with papillary thyroid cancer or a benign thyroid nodule (not recorded which). Some clones in this sample may be carry-over from other donors' samples. The sequenced material came from tumor tissue. The chain recombines TRBV7-3 with TRBJ1-6; a possible D gene is TRBD1 (5 bases). CDR3 coding DNA: TGTGCCAGCAGCCTCAGGGAAAAGGGTTCACCCCTCCACTTT. Translated, it gives CASSLREKGSPLHF.